This TCR beta chain is drawn from a study of Ad26.COV2.S vaccination and SARS-CoV-2 variants. Here immunoSEQ multiplex PCR was the method, and the copy in TCRdb shows in-frame clones only, minus some. Of about 390,000 clones listed, more than 85% are singletons. Whole-study findings and limits: The study found similar non-spike TCR breadth in vaccine and placebo recipients.

As for this clone: The antigen remains undetermined.

Described treatment: around 19 received Ad26.COV2.S at low or high dose, single or two shots; five or six received placebo; per-sample allocation not given. Day 63 after the first injection of vaccine or placebo was the sampling time. CDR3 length: 14 residues. V shed 7 bases and J 4 bases; nucleotides not matched to a gene: 5. Germline CDR1 and CDR2: LNHDA and SQIVND (reference sequence). V and J are TRBV19 and TRBJ2-1, with 9 bases matching TRBD2. The sequence derives from a person aged 18-60 years who received the Ad26.COV2.S COVID-19 vaccine or a placebo. The sequencing here drew on peripheral blood, taken in a trial of Ad26.COV2.S vaccine versus placebo. CDR3 DNA sequence: TGTGCCAGTACTGGCGGGGGGGATTACAATGAGCAGTTCTTC. Amino acids: CASTGGGDYNEQFF.